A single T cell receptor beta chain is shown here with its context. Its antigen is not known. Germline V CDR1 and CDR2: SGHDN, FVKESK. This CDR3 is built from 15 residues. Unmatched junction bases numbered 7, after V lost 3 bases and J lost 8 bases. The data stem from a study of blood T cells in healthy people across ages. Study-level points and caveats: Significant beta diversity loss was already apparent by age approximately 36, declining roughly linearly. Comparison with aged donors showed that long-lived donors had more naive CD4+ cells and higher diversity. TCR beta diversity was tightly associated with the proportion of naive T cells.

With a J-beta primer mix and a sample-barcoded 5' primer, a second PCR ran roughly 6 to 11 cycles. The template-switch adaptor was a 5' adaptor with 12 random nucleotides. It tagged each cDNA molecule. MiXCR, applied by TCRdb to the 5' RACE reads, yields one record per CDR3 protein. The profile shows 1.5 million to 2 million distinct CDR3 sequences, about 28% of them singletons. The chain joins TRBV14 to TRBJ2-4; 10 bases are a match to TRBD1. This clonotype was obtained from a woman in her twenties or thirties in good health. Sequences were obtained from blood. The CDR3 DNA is TGTGCCAGCAGCCAGATGGACAGGGGGTATGACATTCAGTACTTC. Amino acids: CASSQMDRGYDIQYF. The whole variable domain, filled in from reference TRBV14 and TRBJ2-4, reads EAGVTQFPSHSVIEKGQTVTLRCDPISGHDNLYWYRRVMGKEIKFLLHFVKESKQDESGMPNNRFLAERTGGTYSTLKVQPAELEDSGVYFCASSQMDRGYDIQYFGAGTRLSVL.